Following are 24 T cell receptor beta chains from one sample sequenced in a study of CD8+ T cells in alopecia areata. Treatment noted: oral pan-JAK inhibitor, 5-10 mg twice daily. After isolation, RNA underwent reverse transcription to generate cDNA as the sequencing template. Produced via immunoSEQ multiplex PCR; TCRdb's table is partial and in-frame only. The table includes under 350,000 clones, 55% to 75% detected once. This specimen was CD4+ T cells sorted from blood, taken at week 24, from a patient treated with tofacitinib. Receptors originate from a human donor with alopecia areata.

This chain connects TRBV7-9 to TRBJ2-7; 7 bases are shared with TRBD1. The CDR3 loop spans 12 amino acids. The trim removed 5 bases at V and 13 bases at J, leaving 11 bases unmatched. The germline gives CDR1 SEHNR, CDR2 FQNEAQ (reference sequence). CDR3 sequence (DNA): TGTGCCAGCAGCCCCCGTGTAGGGGGCAAATACTTC. Its translation is CASSPRVGGKYF.

The CDR3 region has the DNA TGTGCCACCAGCAGAGATCGGGGCTCTGAAGCTTTCTTT. This codes for CATSRDRGSEAFF. The chain links TRBV15 to TRBJ1-1; maybe TRBD1 (5 bases). V gave up 0 bases and J gave up 6 bases, with 8 bases separating them. This CDR3 region has 13 residues. CDR1 is LNHNV and CDR2 is YYDKDF in the germline V gene (reference sequence).

This clone was recorded a few times. The chain has TRBV15 and TRBJ1-5, with 7 bases identical to TRBD1. Germline loops: CDR1 LNHNV, CDR2 YYDKDF (reference sequence). This CDR3 spans 15 amino acids. V shed 2 bases, J shed 3 bases, and the junction held 4 bases outside the gene matches. CDR3 bases: TGTGCCACCAGCAGACCGGGACAGCCCAATCAGCCCCAGCATTTT. Amino acids: CATSRPGQPNQPQHF.

With respect to this clone: Other DNA sequences from this sample encode an identical CDR3 as well. V and J are TRBV29-1 and TRBJ2-7, with D possibly matching TRBD2 (5 bases). The V end lost 6 bases, the J end lost 3 bases, and 9 bases lay between the germline ends. The CDR3 runs 11 residues. Germline lookup yields CDR1 SQVTM and CDR2 ANQGSEA. DNA for the CDR3: TGCAGCGTCGGTCGGGGCTACGAGCAGTACTTC. Translating it yields CSVGRGYEQYF.

V gene TRBV7-2 combines with J gene TRBJ2-7, with a possible D match to TRBD2 (6 bases). The V gene lost 5 bases and the J gene lost 5 bases, with 19 bases spanning the gap. CDR1 and CDR2 (germline): SGHTA, FQGNSA. The CDR3 runs to 15 residues. For the CDR3, the DNA is TGTGCCAGCAGCGCGGGACCCCGCTGGGTGGACGAGCAGTACTTC. This sequence encodes CASSAGPRWVDEQYF. The whole variable domain, filled in from reference TRBV7-2 and TRBJ2-7, reads GAGVSQSPSNKVTEKGKDVELRCDPISGHTALYWYRQSLGQGLEFLIYFQGNSAPDKSGLPSDRFSAERTGGSVSTLTIQRTQQEDSAVYLCASSAGPRWVDEQYFGPGTRLTVT.

This chain links TRBV6-5 with TRBJ1-2, with 8 bases matching TRBD1. This CDR3 region has 12 residues. Per germline, CDR1 MNHEY and CDR2 SVGAGI. With 6 bases clipped from V and 8 bases from J, the junction kept 5 bases outside the gene matches. CDR3 nucleotide sequence: TGTGCCAGCAGGACAGGGGCGAAAGGCTACACCTTC. This gives the protein CASRTGAKGYTF.

V and J are TRBV5-6 and TRBJ1-2; 7 bases align to TRBD1. V lost 4 bases to trimming and J lost 1 base; unmatched junction nucleotides: 4. The germline gives CDR1 SGHDT, CDR2 YYEEEE. The CDR3 totals 14 residues. CDR3 in amino acids: CASSPTGINYGYTF. CDR3 bases: TGTGCCAGCAGCCCGACAGGGATTAACTATGGCTACACCTTC. Full variable domain (remainder filled in from reference TRBV5-6 and TRBJ1-2): DAGVTQSPTHLIKTRGQQVTLRCSPKSGHDTVSWYQQALGQGPQFIFQYYEEEERQRGNFPDRFSGHQFPNYSSELNVNALLLGDSALYLCASSPTGINYGYTFGSGTRLTVV.

Points on this clone: This sample also contains other DNA sequences that code for the same CDR3. The chain joins TRBV29-1 to TRBJ1-1; possibly TRBD1 for D (6 bases). Germline V gene sequence: CDR1 SQVTM, CDR2 ANQGSEA. Deletions cut 6 bases from V and 0 bases from J, with 8 bases between. There are 12 residues in the CDR3. CDR3 nucleotides: TGCAGCGTACAGGGCATGAACACTGAAGCTTTCTTT. Translated, it gives CSVQGMNTEAFF.

This CDR3 reads CATSAVGVGTDTQYF. DNA of the CDR3: TGTGCCACCAGCGCAGTAGGGGTCGGCACAGATACGCAGTATTTT. The rearrangement joins TRBV15 to TRBJ2-3; D may be TRBD1 (5 bases). The V end was cut by 5 bases, the J end by 1 base, with 13 bases between. Germline values: CDR1 LNHNV, CDR2 YYDKDF (reference sequence). The CDR3 totals 15 residues.

The sample holds one count of this clone. This chain joins TRBV5-4 and TRBJ2-3; 7 bases fit TRBD1. The junction had 8 bases not matched to a gene; V was cut back by 3 bases and J by 1 base. This CDR3 is 16 amino acids long. Germline-derived CDR1 and CDR2 are SGHNT and YYREEE (reference sequence). The CDR3 DNA follows: TGTGCCAGCAGCTCCGGGACAGCATATGGCACAGATACGCAGTATTTT. It specifies CASSSGTAYGTDTQYF.

The genes are TRBV27 and TRBJ1-1, with D possibly TRBD1 on 5 matching bases. The CDR3 spans 15 residues. CDR1 MNHEY and CDR2 SMNVEV come from the germline V gene (reference sequence). V was trimmed by 2 bases and J by 4 bases, leaving 14 bases between them. The CDR3 bases are TGTGCCAGCAGTTTAACGGCCACCAGGGCCACTGAAGCTTTCTTT. Protein: CASSLTATRATEAFF.

V usage is TRBV10-3 and J usage is TRBJ2-7; 9 bases match TRBD2. CDR1 and CDR2 from the germline V gene are ENHRY and SYGVKD. The CDR3 extends over 14 amino acids. V trimming: 5 bases; J trimming: 0 bases; junction bases outside the gene matches: 2. The CDR3 nucleotides are TGTGCCATCAGTAGACTAGCGGACTCCTACGAGCAGTACTTC. Its translation: CAISRLADSYEQYF.

This clone was counted a single time. The chain carries TRBV5-1 and TRBJ2-5, with TRBD1 identical over 8 bases. Germline values: CDR1 SGHRS, CDR2 YFSETQ. The trim removed 1 base at V and 4 bases at J, leaving 6 bases unmatched. CDR3 size: 15 residues. In DNA, the CDR3 is TGCGCCAGCAGCTTGAGGGGGACAGGAACAGAGACCCAGTACTTC. It translates to CASSLRGTGTETQYF. Supplemented by reference TRBV5-1 and TRBJ2-5, the full variable domain reads KAGVTQTPRYLIKTRGQQVTLSCSPISGHRSVSWYQQTPGQGLQFLFEYFSETQRNKGNFPGRFSGRQFSNSRSEMNVSTLELGDSALYLCASSLRGTGTETQYFGPGTRLLVL.

The chain employs TRBV6-5 and TRBJ2-3, with TRBD2 as a possible D gene (5 bases). Germline loops: CDR1 MNHEY, CDR2 SVGAGI. The CDR3 loop spans 13 amino acids. Trimming shortened V by 6 bases and J by 4 bases, and 11 bases separated the two germline ends. The CDR3 region has the DNA TGTGCCAGCAGCCCGGGGAGTCCAGATACGCAGTATTTT. Residues: CASSPGSPDTQYF.

The chain employs TRBV27 and TRBJ1-6; D possibly corresponds to TRBD1 (6 bases). In germline, CDR1 is MNHEY, CDR2 SMNVEV (reference sequence). This CDR3 comprises 13 residues. Trimming shortened V by 6 bases and J by 10 bases, and 13 bases separated the two germline ends. The CDR3 DNA reads as TGTGCCAGCAGCCAACGACAGGAATCACCCCTCCACTTT. This sequence encodes CASSQRQESPLHF.

This clone was seen only a few times. CDR3 DNA sequence: TGTGCCAGCAGCGTATGGGGGGCGCGGACAGATACGCAGTATTTT. This translates into CASSVWGARTDTQYF. The chain recombines TRBV9 with TRBJ2-3; D may be TRBD1 or TRBD2 (6 bases each). The germline gives CDR1 SGDLS, CDR2 YYNGEE. V lost 1 base, J lost 3 bases, and 12 bases lay in between. The CDR3 is 15 residues long.

This clone turned up a few times. V and J are TRBV29-1 and TRBJ2-7; 12 bases map to TRBD2. The CDR3 consists of 16 residues. Germline assignment: CDR1 SQVTM and CDR2 ANQGSEA. Trimming removed 0 bases from V and 7 bases from J; junction bases left unmatched: 10. The DNA for the CDR3 is TGCAGCGTTGAAGATCTCGGACTAGCGGGGACCGCAGAGCAGTACTTC. Encoded protein: CSVEDLGLAGTAEQYF.

The chain has TRBV28 and TRBJ2-1; D remains ambiguous. CDR1 MDHEN and CDR2 SYDVKM come from the germline V gene. This CDR3 spans 12 amino acids. V lost 6 bases and J 10 bases, leaving 13 bases between the germline ends. CDR3 in amino acids: CASSHRPREQFF. The CDR3 DNA reads as TGTGCCAGCAGCCATCGACCCAGGGAGCAGTTCTTC.

This rearrangement joins TRBV6-4 to TRBJ1-6, with 9 bases aligning to TRBD1. Unmatched junction bases numbered 0, after V lost 4 bases and J lost 8 bases. CDR1 is MRHNA and CDR2 is SNTAGT in the germline V gene. The CDR3 has 13 residues. The CDR3 DNA follows: TGTGCCAGCAGTGGGGACAGGGATTCACCCCTCCACTTT. Translating gives CASSGDRDSPLHF.

There are a few counts of this clone. The chain carries TRBV4-1 and TRBJ2-3; D is unresolved. The V end was cut by 0 bases, the J end by 5 bases, with 9 bases between. CDR3 length equals 14 residues. Germline V CDR1 and CDR2: MGHRA, YSYEKL. The CDR3 reads CASSQDDSRDTQYF. The CDR3 DNA follows: TGCGCCAGCAGCCAAGACGACTCTAGAGATACGCAGTATTTT.

V is TRBV5-1 and J is TRBJ2-7; 8 nucleotides line up with TRBD1. V was clipped by 0 bases and J by 4 bases; unmatched bases: 6. The CDR3 runs to 15 residues. From germline, CDR1 is SGHRS and CDR2 YFSETQ. The CDR3 sequence: CASSLGTGWLYEQYF. DNA for the CDR3: TGCGCCAGCAGCTTGGGGACAGGGTGGCTTTACGAGCAGTACTTC.

This CDR3 is CASSPPSSSGSPLHF. In DNA form, the CDR3 reads TGTGCCAGCTCACCACCGAGTTCGTCGGGGTCACCCCTCCACTTT. The rearrangement joins TRBV18 to TRBJ1-6; no firm D call. Germline V CDR1 and CDR2: KGHSH, LQKENI. The length of the CDR3 is 15 residues. V gave up 0 bases and J gave up 10 bases, with 13 bases separating them.

The chain employs TRBV7-8 and TRBJ2-2, with 7 bases aligning to TRBD2. CDR3 length: 15 amino acids. Germline loops: CDR1 SGHVS, CDR2 FQNEAQ. V lost 2 bases, J lost 1 base, and 1 base stayed unmatched. As DNA, the CDR3 is TGTGCCAGCAGCTTAAGGGAGGGGAACACCGGGGAGCTGTTTTTT. Its translation is CASSLREGNTGELFF.

V gene TRBV29-1 combines with J gene TRBJ1-2; tentatively, D is TRBD1 (5 bases). The CDR3 is 14 amino acids. Germline loops: CDR1 SQVTM, CDR2 ANQGSEA. V was clipped by 4 bases and J by 0 bases, with 12 bases between them. DNA for the CDR3: TGCAGCGTTGGCCCCAGACAGTCTAACTATGGCTACACCTTC. This codes for CSVGPRQSNYGYTF.